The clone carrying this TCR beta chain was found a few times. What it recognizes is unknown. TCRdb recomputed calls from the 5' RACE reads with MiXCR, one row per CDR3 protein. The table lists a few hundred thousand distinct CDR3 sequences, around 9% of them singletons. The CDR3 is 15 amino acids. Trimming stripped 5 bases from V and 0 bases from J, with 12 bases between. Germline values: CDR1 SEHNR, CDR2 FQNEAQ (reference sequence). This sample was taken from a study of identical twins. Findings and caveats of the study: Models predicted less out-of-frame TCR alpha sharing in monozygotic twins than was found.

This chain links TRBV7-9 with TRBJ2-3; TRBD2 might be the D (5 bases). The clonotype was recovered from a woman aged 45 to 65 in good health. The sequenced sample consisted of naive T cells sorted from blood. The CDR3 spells CASSPGKTSTDTQYF. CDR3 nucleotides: TGTGCCAGCAGCCCCGGGAAGACGAGCACAGATACGCAGTATTTT.